This T cell receptor beta chain was identified in a study of blood T cell repertoires in COVID-19. Background on the study: Acute and convalescent COVID-19 specimens originated in the United States, Italy and Spain.

Per germline, CDR1 SGHDT and CDR2 YYEEEE. V lost 1 base to trimming and J lost 0 bases, with 7 bases between them. This CDR3 is built from 14 residues. Assay used: immunoSEQ multiplex PCR; TCRdb lists only in-frame clones, some missing. Altogether roughly 230,000 clones are present, roughly four fifths being singletons, with the ten largest covering around 3.6%. All enrollees were about 18 to 89 years old and from fewer than 25 US areas. Two consecutive negative NP/OP PCR tests, clearance, or resolved symptoms defined Cohort 3 recovery. The sample comprised PBMCs or T cells enriched from blood (not recorded which). J is TRBJ1-2 and V is TRBV5-6, with D hard to call. The source is a man in his fifties who had recovered from COVID-19. CDR3 loop: CASSLSGSNYGYTF. The CDR3 DNA is TGTGCCAGCAGCTTGTCCGGTTCTAACTATGGCTACACCTTC.